One and the same sample provided the 22 T cell receptor beta chains below, sequenced in a study of T cell responses to AZD1222 COVID-19 vaccine. Here immunoSEQ multiplex PCR was the method, and the copy in TCRdb shows in-frame clones only, minus some. The sample yields approximately 180,000 clones, about 90% seen once. The sequencing here drew on peripheral blood, taken 28 days after the second dose of the MenACWY control vaccine. The receptors derive from an adult who received the MenACWY meningococcal vaccine as a control.

This chain links TRBV30 with TRBJ1-3; TRBD1 matches at 7 bases. V dropped 8 bases and J dropped 5; count of bases not matched to a gene: 6. Germline CDR1 is GTSNPN and CDR2 is SVGIG (reference sequence). This CDR3 has 12 amino acids. The CDR3 protein is CAGGTERNTIYF. Here the CDR3 DNA reads TGTGCCGGAGGGACAGAAAGAAACACCATATATTTT. Looking up the rest from reference TRBV30 and TRBJ1-3 gives the full variable domain: SQTIHQWPATLVQPVGSPLSLECTVEGTSNPNLYWYRQAAGRGLQLLFYSVGIGQISSEVPQNLSASRPQDRQFILSSKKLLLSDSGFYLCAGGTERNTIYFGEGSWLTVV.

V usage is TRBV28 and J usage is TRBJ2-7; D may be TRBD1 or TRBD2 (5 bases each). The germline V gene has CDR1 MDHEN and CDR2 SYDVKM. The CDR3 runs to 17 residues. V shed 5 bases and J shed 0 bases, with 20 bases lying between them. This CDR3 reads CASSRTDGDGSSYEQYF. The CDR3 nucleotides are TGTGCCAGCAGTCGGACGGATGGGGACGGCAGCTCCTACGAGCAGTACTTC.

This chain joins TRBV27 and TRBJ1-4; a possible D gene is TRBD1 (6 bases). The germline V and J ends were trimmed by 4 bases and 6 bases, with 15 bases remaining between them. The CDR3 totals 15 residues. Germline CDR1 MNHEY, CDR2 SMNVEV (reference sequence). The CDR3 DNA follows: TGTGCCAGCAGTTCCCAGGGGTCACTCTATGAAAAACTGTTTTTT. It is translated as CASSSQGSLYEKLFF.

The V and J genes are TRBV12-2 and TRBJ1-1; the table's D call of TRBD1 was not tested on the DNA. TRBV12-2 is deemed a pseudogene. The CDR3 loop spans 15 amino acids. This CDR3 reads CASRLAQDRGTEAFF. CDR3 DNA: TGTGCAAGTCGCTTAGCGCAGGACAGGGGAACTGAAGCTTTCTTT.

Written as DNA, the CDR3 is TGCGCCAGCAGCCACGCCTCCAGGGGAGGGTCACCCCTCCACTTT. It encodes CASSHASRGGSPLHF. The V and J genes are TRBV4-3 and TRBJ1-6; D may be TRBD1 (6 bases). This CDR3 comprises 15 residues. With 3 bases removed from V and 10 bases from J, the gap between germline ends came to 16 bases. Germline lookup yields CDR1 LGHNA and CDR2 YSLEER.

The chain is built from TRBV11-3 and TRBJ1-4; D is undetermined. The germline V and J ends were trimmed by 5 bases and 6 bases, with 10 bases remaining between them. The germline V gene has CDR1 SGHNT and CDR2 YENEEA. The CDR3 loop spans 13 amino acids. CDR3 in amino acids: CASSRDTHEKLFF. The CDR3 DNA is TGTGCCAGCAGCCGCGACACCCATGAAAAACTGTTTTTT.

The chain carries TRBV15 and TRBJ1-5; unclear D gene. This CDR3 has 17 residues. Trimming took 1 base from V and 1 from J, leaving 14 bases between them. Germline CDR1 is LNHNV and CDR2 is YYDKDF (reference sequence). CDR3 nucleotide sequence: TGTGCCACCAGCAGAGTAGGGCGGCTTTTGAGCAATCAGCCCCAGCATTTT. As protein: CATSRVGRLLSNQPQHF.

This sequence joins TRBV5-4 and TRBJ1-5, with 7 bases lining up with TRBD1. The CDR3 covers 20 residues. Germline V lookup: CDR1 SGHNT, CDR2 YYREEE (reference sequence). The V gene end was trimmed by 1 base and the J gene end by 5 bases; junction bases not matched to a gene: 21. The chain's CDR3 is CASSLLISVRGIASDQPQHF. CDR3 in DNA: TGTGCCAGCAGCTTGTTAATTTCGGTCAGGGGGATTGCGTCTGATCAGCCCCAGCATTTT.

V usage is TRBV9 and J usage is TRBJ1-2; D uncertain. The ends were cut back, 0 bases at V and 2 bases at J, with 8 bases in the middle. CDR1 SGDLS and CDR2 YYNGEE come from the germline V gene. The CDR3 sequence is 14 residues long. CDR3 amino acids: CASSVAEGNYGYTF. The CDR3 coding sequence is TGTGCCAGCAGCGTAGCGGAGGGAAACTATGGCTACACCTTC.

This chain joins TRBV30 and TRBJ2-3; D is ambiguous. Germline CDR1 and CDR2: GTSNPN and SVGIG (reference sequence). This CDR3 comprises 11 residues. The V end lost 4 bases, the J end lost 1 base, and 3 bases lay between the germline ends. The CDR3 bases are TGTGCCTGGACGGGCACAGATACGCAGTATTTT. It translates to CAWTGTDTQYF.

The chain is built from TRBV7-9 and TRBJ1-5, with 7 bases matching TRBD1. This CDR3 spans 17 amino acids. J gave up 2 bases and V 5 bases, and 12 bases lay outside the gene matches. Germline V lookup: CDR1 SEHNR, CDR2 FQNEAQ (reference sequence). The CDR3 reads CASSRWTGDGGNQPQHF. CDR3 sequence (DNA): TGTGCCAGCAGCCGATGGACAGGAGACGGCGGCAATCAGCCCCAGCATTTT.

The chain employs TRBV7-2 and TRBJ2-1; TRBD2 matches at 8 bases. Germline V gives CDR1 SGHTA, CDR2 FQGNSA. This CDR3 comprises 14 residues. The J segment lost 2 bases and the V segment lost 7 bases, leaving 4 bases of the junction unmatched. In DNA, the CDR3 is TGTGCCAGCATCCATAGCGGGACCTACAATGAGCAGTTCTTC. Its protein is CASIHSGTYNEQFF.

V and J are TRBV2 and TRBJ1-5, with D possibly TRBD1 on 6 matching bases. This CDR3 is built from 14 residues. Germline CDR1 SNHLY, CDR2 FYNNEI. Trimming took off 6 bases at V and 2 bases at J, with 11 bases between the two ends. The CDR3 reads CASSGQIGNQPQHF. Here the CDR3 DNA reads TGTGCCAGCAGCGGACAGATTGGCAATCAGCCCCAGCATTTT. Combining the CDR3 with reference TRBV2 and TRBJ1-5 gives the whole variable domain EPEVTQTPSHQVTQMGQEVILRCVPISNHLYFYWYRQILGQKVEFLVSFYNNEISEKSEIFDDQFSVERPDGSNFTLKIRSTKLEDSAMYFCASSGQIGNQPQHFGDGTRLSIL.

V gene TRBV12-3 or TRBV12-4 combines with J gene TRBJ2-5; D gene unclear. There are 13 residues in the CDR3. The germline V and J ends were trimmed by 3 bases and 3 bases, with 8 bases remaining between them. CDR3: CASSLVTEETQYF. CDR3 DNA sequence: TGTGCCAGCAGTTTGGTGACGGAAGAGACCCAGTACTTC.

The CDR3 nucleotides are TGTGCCAGCAGCCAGGACGGCTCTAATGAAAAACTGTTTTTT. Its protein is CASSQDGSNEKLFF. V and J are TRBV3-1 (or the pseudogene TRBV3-2) and TRBJ1-4; D remains unclear. CDR1 LGHDT and CDR2 YNNKEL come from the germline V gene (reference sequence). The CDR3 runs 14 residues. V lost 3 bases and J 3 bases, leaving 8 bases between the germline ends.

The V gene is TRBV19, the J gene TRBJ1-1; possibly TRBD1 for D (5 bases). The germline V gene has CDR1 LNHDA and CDR2 SQIVND (reference sequence). This CDR3 is 15 amino acids long. V was clipped by 3 bases and J by 1 base, with 12 bases between them. The CDR3 sequence: CASSISSGRNTEAFF. For the CDR3, the DNA is TGTGCCAGTAGTATCTCTTCAGGGAGGAACACTGAAGCTTTCTTT.

The chain recombines TRBV7-9 with TRBJ2-1; 7 bases line up with TRBD1. The CDR3 covers 14 residues. CDR1 is SEHNR and CDR2 is FQNEAQ in the germline V gene (reference sequence). V shed 1 base, J shed 11 bases, and the junction held 8 bases outside the gene matches. The CDR3 coding sequence is TGTGCCAGCAGCTTAGAGGGGACAGAGAACCAGCAGTTCTTC. It translates to CASSLEGTENQQFF.

The J gene is TRBJ2-2, the V gene TRBV11-1; D not resolved. The CDR3 is 14 residues long. V lost 5 bases and J lost 7, with 14 bases in between. Germline CDR1 is SGHAT and CDR2 is FQDESV (reference sequence). CDR3 loop: CASSEADGSGELFF. DNA for the CDR3: TGTGCCAGCAGCGAGGCTGACGGAAGCGGGGAGCTGTTTTTT.

The V gene is TRBV19, the J gene TRBJ1-2, with D tentatively TRBD1 (6 bases). The CDR3 is 14 amino acids. Trimming took off 6 bases at V and 4 bases at J, with 15 bases between the two ends. The germline CDR1 and CDR2 sequences are LNHDA and SQIVND (reference sequence). The CDR3 DNA is TGTGCCAGTAGCAGCTGGACAGAGCGCTATGGCTACACCTTC. Translating it yields CASSSWTERYGYTF.

The chain employs TRBV6-5 and TRBJ1-3; no reliable D call. This CDR3 region has 15 residues. V shed 0 bases and J shed 7 bases, with 13 bases lying between them. In germline, CDR1 is MNHEY, CDR2 SVGAGI. This chain's CDR3 is CASSYSRAGDNTIYF. CDR3 DNA sequence: TGTGCCAGCAGTTACTCGAGGGCAGGTGATAACACCATATATTTT.

This clone was seen a single time. The chain carries TRBV5-1 and TRBJ2-6; D remains ambiguous. Germline-derived CDR1 and CDR2 are SGHRS and YFSETQ. V was cut by 2 bases and J by 0 bases, with 9 bases left in between. The CDR3 loop spans 16 amino acids. CDR3 region: CASSFTVGSGANVLTF. Here the CDR3 DNA reads TGCGCCAGCAGCTTTACGGTGGGCTCTGGGGCCAACGTCCTGACTTTC. The full variable domain, in which reference TRBV5-1 and TRBJ2-6 provide the parts outside the CDR3, is KAGVTQTPRYLIKTRGQQVTLSCSPISGHRSVSWYQQTPGQGLQFLFEYFSETQRNKGNFPGRFSGRQFSNSRSEMNVSTLELGDSALYLCASSFTVGSGANVLTFGAGSRLTVL.

This chain joins TRBV3-1 (or the pseudogene TRBV3-2) and TRBJ1-1, with 8 positions matching TRBD1. CDR3 length: 15 residues. Germline-derived CDR1 and CDR2 are LGHDT and YNNKEL (reference sequence). Trimming at V came to 1 base and at J to 7 bases, leaving 8 bases not matched to a gene. CDR3 region: CASSQASDRAGEAFF. The CDR3 bases are TGTGCCAGCAGCCAAGCATCGGACAGGGCCGGTGAAGCTTTCTTT.